Shown below are 32 T cell receptor beta chains from a single sample sequenced in a study of regulatory T cells in long-lasting Graves disease (dated by TCRdb to the early 2020s). Library method: multiplex PCR. Sequenced on an Illumina HiSeq 4000. TCR beta libraries were built with iRepertoire HTBI primers and Arm-PCR amplification of CDR3 regions. TCRdb reran the public reads through fastp at Q25 and MiXCR, keeping productive beta chains. When rows share a CDR3 protein, they turn into one entry using the most common DNA and genes. The sample data list fewer than 650,000 distinct CDR3 sequences, and less than 20% of these were observed just once. 15% to 20% of the sample goes to the ten largest clones. The time point label, as the study defines it: newly diagnosed GD, antithyroid drugs for less than 3 months. RNA was extracted from PBMCs in TRIzol for both TCR sequencing and RNA sequencing. These same data were also listed under a study on T cells in Graves' hyperthyroidism and ophthalmopathy.

Sequencing was performed on peripheral blood mononuclear cells (PBMCs), taken at new diagnosis, from a patient treated with antithyroid drugs. The receptors come from a woman aged 30 to 39 with Graves disease. Donor details come from another sample of the same person, matched by shared clones.

The rearrangement uses TRBV29-1 and TRBJ2-5, with D perhaps matching TRBD2 (6 bases). Germline-derived CDR1 and CDR2 are SQVTM and ANQGSEA. The V and J ends lost 7 bases and 5 bases respectively, with 17 bases between them. The CDR3 extends over 13 amino acids. The CDR3 spells CSGGTYREETQYF. CDR3 in DNA: TGCAGCGGGGGGACTTATCGAGAGGAGACCCAGTACTTC. Full variable domain (rest looked up from reference TRBV29-1 and TRBJ2-5): SAVISQKPSRDICQRGTSLTIQCQVDSQVTMMFWYRQQPGQSLTLIATANQGSEATYESGFVIDKFPISRPNLTFSTLTVSNMSPEDSSIYLCSGGTYREETQYFGPGTRLLVL.

This clonotype came up a few times. A far larger clone is one nucleotide away, so this likely arose from a read error. V usage is TRBV3-1 and J usage is TRBJ2-2, with D hard to call. The V end was cut by 0 bases, the J end by 4 bases, with 3 bases between. CDR3 size: 13 residues. Germline assignment: CDR1 LGHDT and CDR2 YNNKEL (reference sequence). DNA for the CDR3: TGTGCCAGCAGCCAAGAGGGCACCGGGGAGCTGTTTTTT. Its protein is CASSQEGTGELFF.

Ten or more counts support this clonotype. In DNA form, the CDR3 reads TGTGCCACACACTCTAGCGACACAGATACGCAGTATTTT. Translating it yields CATHSSDTDTQYF. This chain uses TRBV12-3 or TRBV12-4 with TRBJ2-3; perhaps TRBD2 as D (6 bases). The CDR3 is 13 residues long. Trimming left V 10 bases short and J 2 bases short, with 13 bases between.

With respect to this clonotype: Given a much more abundant clone one base away, this may be a read error. This sequence joins TRBV28 and TRBJ1-6; the D is unclear. The CDR3 spans 15 residues. The germline CDR1 and CDR2 sequences are MDHEN and SYDVKM. The CDR3: CASQKTSSYNSPLRF. The CDR3, as DNA: TGTGCCAGCCAGAAGACCTCCTCCTATAATTCACCCCTCCGCTTT.

The V gene is TRBV6-1, the J gene TRBJ2-3; tentatively, D is TRBD1 (6 bases). The CDR3 length is 14 residues. V was trimmed by 6 bases and J by 2 bases, leaving 12 bases between them. CDR1 and CDR2 (germline): MNHNS, SASEGT. The CDR3 DNA reads TGTGCCAGCAGGAACAGGGTTTCCACAGATACGCAGTATTTT. It is translated as CASRNRVSTDTQYF.

This clonotype was recorded many times. V usage is TRBV2 and J usage is TRBJ1-1; D gene uncertain. The CDR3 loop spans 12 amino acids. Per germline, CDR1 SNHLY and CDR2 FYNNEI. Trimming pared 9 bases from V and 0 bases from J, leaving 8 bases between. CDR3 DNA sequence: TGTGCCAGAGATCCGGTGAACACTGAAGCTTTCTTT. Encoded protein: CARDPVNTEAFF.

This clonotype was observed a handful of times. The chain combines TRBV5-1 with TRBJ2-2, with TRBD2 matching 14 bases. CDR3 length: 18 residues. V dropped 5 bases and J dropped 3; count of bases not matched to a gene: 9. Germline V gene data show CDR1 as SGHRS and CDR2 as YFSETQ. CDR3 bases: TGCGCCAGCAGTAAAAAAGGGACTAGCGGGAGCCACACCGGGGAGCTGTTTTTT. Protein product: CASSKKGTSGSHTGELFF.

This clonotype occurred many times. This rearrangement joins TRBV12-3 or TRBV12-4 to TRBJ2-5, with TRBD2 as a possible D gene (6 bases). This CDR3 contains 14 residues. Trimming stripped 5 bases from V and 2 bases from J, with 12 bases between. This CDR3 is CASSPGDLQETQYF. The CDR3 region has the DNA TGTGCCAGCAGTCCTGGGGACTTACAAGAGACCCAGTACTTC.

This clonotype appeared many times. V usage is TRBV9 and J usage is TRBJ2-1; D is unclear. V lost 0 bases, J lost 6 bases, and 4 bases lay in between. The CDR3 sequence is 12 residues long. The germline V gene has CDR1 SGDLS and CDR2 YYNGEE. The CDR3 nucleotides are TGTGCCAGCAGCGTAGTGGCCAATGAGCAGTTCTTC. Translating gives CASSVVANEQFF.

This clonotype was found a few times. A read error may be the cause here, since a much bigger clone is one base away. The V call is TRBV2, the J call TRBJ1-5; no definite D call. The ends were cut back, 4 bases at V and 1 base at J, with 11 bases in the middle. The CDR3 contains 15 residues. Germline lookup yields CDR1 SNHLY and CDR2 FYNNEI. This chain's CDR3 is CASSGAMWSNQPQHF. The DNA of the CDR3 is TGTGCCAGCAGTGGGGCCATGTGGAGCAATCAGCCCCAGCATTTT.

This chain joins TRBV3-1 and TRBJ1-1; no clear D gene. V was shortened by 1 base and J by 3 bases, with 6 bases between the two germline ends. The CDR3 totals 13 residues. CDR1 and CDR2 (germline): LGHDT, YNNKEL (reference sequence). The CDR3 reads CASSQAMYTEAFF. The DNA for the CDR3 is TGTGCCAGCAGCCAAGCGATGTACACTGAAGCTTTCTTT.

This chain joins TRBV9 and TRBJ2-2; D gene unclear. This CDR3 comprises 14 residues. With 0 bases removed from V and 6 bases from J, the gap between germline ends came to 9 bases. Germline V gene lookup returns CDR1 SGDLS and CDR2 YYNGEE. CDR3 protein: CASSVEVGAGELFF. The CDR3 DNA reads as TGTGCCAGCAGCGTAGAGGTTGGAGCCGGGGAGCTGTTTTTT.

The chain links TRBV7-9 to TRBJ1-1; D uncertain. V lost 0 bases and J lost 7, with 6 bases in between. Germline loops: CDR1 SEHNR, CDR2 FQNEAQ (reference sequence). The CDR3 is made up of 12 amino acids. DNA for the CDR3: TGTGCCAGCAGCTTAGCCGCCGGTGAAGCTTTCTTT. Translating it yields CASSLAAGEAFF.

The chain is built from TRBV20-1 and TRBJ2-5; possibly TRBD2 for D (5 bases). The CDR3 is 12 amino acids. The germline V gene encodes CDR1 DFQATT and CDR2 SNEGSKA (reference sequence). Trimming took off 6 bases at V and 5 bases at J, with 13 bases between the two ends. The CDR3 nucleotides are TGCAGTGCAAAACTAGGGCGCGAGACCCAGTACTTC. Encoded protein: CSAKLGRETQYF.

The chain has TRBV12-3 or TRBV12-4 and TRBJ1-5; D remains unclear. Trimming removed 2 bases from V and 4 bases from J, with 6 bases in between. The CDR3 sequence is 13 residues long. In nucleotides, the CDR3 is TGTGCCAGCAGTTTATCAGCAAATCAGCCCCAGCATTTT. Translation: CASSLSANQPQHF.

This clonotype occurred many times. The V gene is TRBV12-3 or TRBV12-4, the J gene TRBJ2-4; possibly TRBD1 for D (5 bases). Trimming stripped 4 bases from V and 4 bases from J, with 11 bases between. This CDR3 region has 14 residues. The CDR3 here is CASSSGHIKNIQYF. The CDR3 coding sequence is TGTGCCAGCAGTTCCGGACACATAAAAAACATTCAGTACTTC.

In this sample, this clonotype turned up a few times. V usage is TRBV10-3 and J usage is TRBJ2-2, with TRBD2 matching over 7 bases. The CDR3 length is 15 residues. With 9 bases clipped from V and 5 bases from J, the junction kept 12 bases outside the gene matches. CDR1 is ENHRY and CDR2 is SYGVKD in the germline V gene. The chain's CDR3 is CAIARGGSSTGELFF. The CDR3 region has the DNA TGTGCCATTGCCCGCGGCGGGAGTAGTACCGGGGAGCTGTTTTTT.

This clonotype occurred many times. This chain connects TRBV6-5 to TRBJ1-1; tentative D call: TRBD1 (6 bases). The CDR3 is 14 residues long. Germline lookup yields CDR1 MNHEY and CDR2 SVGAGI. V lost 2 bases to trimming and J lost 4 bases, with 11 bases between them. Here the CDR3 DNA reads TGTGCCAGCAGTTACCGGGGGGCGACCACTGAAGCTTTCTTT. Amino acids: CASSYRGATTEAFF.

Ten or more counts support this clonotype. This chain connects TRBV20-1 to TRBJ2-3; D might be TRBD1 (5 bases). The germline V gene has CDR1 DFQATT and CDR2 SNEGSKA (reference sequence). The CDR3 loop spans 10 amino acids. The V gene lost 4 bases and the J gene lost 11 bases, with 10 bases spanning the gap. The CDR3 DNA sequence: TGCAGTGCTACAGGGCCGGGGCAGTATTTT. The encoded protein is CSATGPGQYF.

There are many counts of this clonotype. This chain uses TRBV19 with TRBJ1-1; unclear D gene. V gave up 3 bases and J gave up 3 bases, with 8 bases separating them. The CDR3 extends over 13 amino acids. CDR1 LNHDA and CDR2 SQIVND come from the germline V gene (reference sequence). CDR3 sequence reads: CASSMVTYTEAFF. Here the CDR3 DNA reads TGTGCCAGTAGTATGGTTACATACACTGAAGCTTTCTTT.

A few counts support this clonotype. The chain is built from TRBV3-1 and TRBJ2-6; a possible D gene is TRBD1 (5 bases). V lost 4 bases and J lost 2, with 9 bases in between. This CDR3 contains 15 residues. CDR1 is LGHDT and CDR2 is YNNKEL in the germline V gene (reference sequence). DNA for the CDR3: TGTGCCAGCAGCCTCGACAGCCCTGGGGCCAACGTCCTGACTTTC. Its protein is CASSLDSPGANVLTF.

This clonotype has at least ten counts. The chain combines TRBV28 with TRBJ2-7; the D gene is possibly TRBD1 (5 bases). The length of the CDR3 is 14 residues. Per germline, CDR1 MDHEN and CDR2 SYDVKM. V lost 11 bases, J lost 6 bases, and 23 bases lay in between. CDR3 protein: CAGARGAFPLEQYF. The CDR3 DNA is TGTGCCGGGGCCCGAGGAGCATTCCCTCTCGAGCAGTACTTC.

This clonotype was counted a few times. The chain has TRBV5-6 and TRBJ1-2; TRBD1 is a possible D gene (5 bases). CDR3 length: 14 residues. The V and J ends lost 0 bases and 3 bases respectively, with 9 bases between them. Germline CDR1 is SGHDT and CDR2 is YYEEEE. The CDR3 sequence: CASSLVGPDYGYTF. The CDR3 nucleotides are TGTGCCAGCAGCTTGGTGGGACCAGACTATGGCTACACCTTC.

This clonotype appeared many times. This chain connects TRBV20-1 to TRBJ2-7, with D perhaps matching TRBD1 (5 bases). This CDR3 has 13 residues. V was clipped by 6 bases and J by 3 bases, with 15 bases between them. Germline values: CDR1 DFQATT, CDR2 SNEGSKA (reference sequence). This CDR3 is CSAYPDNLYEQYF. The CDR3 DNA sequence: TGCAGTGCCTATCCGGACAACCTCTACGAGCAGTACTTC.

This clonotype was detected a few times. The chain combines TRBV6-1 with TRBJ2-3; 8 bases match TRBD1. J was trimmed by 3 bases and V by 6 bases; bases with no gene match: 11. The CDR3 consists of 16 residues. The germline gives CDR1 MNHNS, CDR2 SASEGT. The CDR3 DNA is TGTGCCAGCAGCCTTACCGGGACAGGTGGGACAGATACGCAGTATTTT. The encoded protein is CASSLTGTGGTDTQYF.

This clonotype was counted only a few times. This sequence joins TRBV20-1 and TRBJ2-3, with 7 bases aligning to TRBD1. Germline lookup yields CDR1 DFQATT and CDR2 SNEGSKA (reference sequence). The CDR3 covers 16 residues. V shed 0 bases, J shed 3 bases, and the junction held 9 bases outside the gene matches. In DNA, the CDR3 is TGCAGTGCTAGAGATCGGGCCAGGGGGTTGACAGATACGCAGTATTTT. This codes for CSARDRARGLTDTQYF.

This clonotype has more than one count but fewer than ten. The CDR3 DNA sequence: TGTGCCTGGAGTTGGGCGGGAGCTAGCACAGATACGCAGTATTTT. Its translation is CAWSWAGASTDTQYF. The genes are TRBV30 and TRBJ2-3, with 7 bases aligning to TRBD2. V lost 2 bases, J lost 0 bases, and 5 bases stayed unmatched. The germline gives CDR1 GTSNPN, CDR2 SVGIG (reference sequence). The CDR3 runs 15 residues.

With regard to this clonotype: One base away lies a much larger clone, so this may be a sequencing read error. The J gene is TRBJ2-5, the V gene TRBV28, with D maybe TRBD1 (5 bases). This CDR3 spans 12 amino acids. Germline loops: CDR1 MDHEN, CDR2 SYDVKM. The CDR3 coding sequence is TGTGCCGGCAGGAAGCAGGGTGAGACCCAGTACTTC. It encodes CAGRKQGETQYF.

The V call is TRBV5-4, the J call TRBJ1-4; D gene ambiguous. V dropped 0 bases and J dropped 2 bases, with 8 bases sitting between them. Germline V lookup: CDR1 SGHNT, CDR2 YYREEE (reference sequence). The CDR3 has 15 residues. CDR3 nucleotides: TGTGCCAGCAGCTTGGGAGGGAATACTAATGAAAAACTGTTTTTT. This sequence encodes CASSLGGNTNEKLFF.

This chain joins TRBV5-1 and TRBJ2-3; 11 nucleotides line up with TRBD2. The CDR3 contains 19 residues. Germline trimming cut 4 bases from V and 1 base from J; bases unmatched to any gene: 14. Germline CDR1 reads SGHRS; CDR2 reads YFSETQ. CDR3 nucleotide sequence: TGCGCCAGCAGCAAAACTAGCGGGAGTTATGGTCGCGGCACAGATACGCAGTATTTT. Translated, it gives CASSKTSGSYGRGTDTQYF.

The chain links TRBV25-1 to TRBJ2-4; maybe TRBD1 (5 bases). The V gene lost 3 bases and the J gene lost 8 bases, with 14 bases spanning the gap. The CDR3 contains 14 residues. Germline V gives CDR1 MGHDK, CDR2 SYGVNS. DNA for the CDR3: TGTGCCAGCAGTGAGGTCCAGGGTACGGACATTCAGTACTTC. Translating gives CASSEVQGTDIQYF.

This clonotype showed up many times. J is TRBJ2-3 and V is TRBV2, with 7 bases aligning to TRBD2. With V trimmed by 7 bases and J by 4 bases, 8 bases remained unmatched. The CDR3 consists of 14 residues. The germline CDR1 and CDR2 sequences are SNHLY and FYNNEI. The CDR3 sequence is CASTLLGGPDTQYF. The CDR3 nucleotides are TGTGCCAGCACCCTTTTGGGAGGGCCAGATACGCAGTATTTT. Full variable domain (missing parts from reference TRBV2 and TRBJ2-3): EPEVTQTPSHQVTQMGQEVILRCVPISNHLYFYWYRQILGQKVEFLVSFYNNEISEKSEIFDDQFSVERPDGSNFTLKIRSTKLEDSAMYFCASTLLGGPDTQYFGPGTRLTVL.